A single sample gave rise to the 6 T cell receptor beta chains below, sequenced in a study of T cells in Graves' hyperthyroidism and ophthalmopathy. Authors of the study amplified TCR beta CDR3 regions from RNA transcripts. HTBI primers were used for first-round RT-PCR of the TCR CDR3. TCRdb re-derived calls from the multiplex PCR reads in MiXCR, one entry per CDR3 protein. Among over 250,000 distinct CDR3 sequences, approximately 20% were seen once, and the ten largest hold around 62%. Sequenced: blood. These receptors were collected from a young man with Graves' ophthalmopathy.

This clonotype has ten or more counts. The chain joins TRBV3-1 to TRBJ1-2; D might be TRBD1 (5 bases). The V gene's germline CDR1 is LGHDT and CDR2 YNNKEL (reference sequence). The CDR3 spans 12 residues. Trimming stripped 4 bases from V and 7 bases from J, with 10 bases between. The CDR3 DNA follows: TGTGCCAGCAGCCCCTTGGGGGGTGGCTACACCTTC. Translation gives CASSPLGGGYTF.

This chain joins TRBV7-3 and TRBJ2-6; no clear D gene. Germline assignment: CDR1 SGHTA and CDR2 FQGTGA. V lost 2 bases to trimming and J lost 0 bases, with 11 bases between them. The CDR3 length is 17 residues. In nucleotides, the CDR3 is TGTGCCAGCAGCTTAGTCCTGGAGAGCTCTGGGGCCAACGTCCTGACTTTC. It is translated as CASSLVLESSGANVLTF.

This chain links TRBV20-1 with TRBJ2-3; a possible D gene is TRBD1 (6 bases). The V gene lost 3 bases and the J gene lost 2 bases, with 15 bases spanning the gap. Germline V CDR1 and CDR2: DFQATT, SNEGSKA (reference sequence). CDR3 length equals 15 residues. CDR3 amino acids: CSARWTVDLTDTQYF. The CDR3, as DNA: TGCAGTGCTAGGTGGACAGTAGACCTCACAGATACGCAGTATTTT.

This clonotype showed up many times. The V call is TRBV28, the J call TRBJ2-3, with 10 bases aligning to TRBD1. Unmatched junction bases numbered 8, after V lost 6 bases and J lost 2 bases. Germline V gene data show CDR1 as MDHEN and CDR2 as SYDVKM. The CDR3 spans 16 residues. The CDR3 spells CASSQDRGLDTDTQYF. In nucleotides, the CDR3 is TGTGCCAGCAGCCAAGACAGGGGGCTTGACACAGATACGCAGTATTTT.

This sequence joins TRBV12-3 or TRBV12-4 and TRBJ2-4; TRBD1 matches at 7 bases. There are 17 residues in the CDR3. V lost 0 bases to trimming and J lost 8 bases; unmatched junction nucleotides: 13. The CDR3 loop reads CASSLAIFSGQRYIQYF. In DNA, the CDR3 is TGTGCCAGCAGTTTAGCTATATTTTCGGGACAGAGATACATTCAGTACTTC.

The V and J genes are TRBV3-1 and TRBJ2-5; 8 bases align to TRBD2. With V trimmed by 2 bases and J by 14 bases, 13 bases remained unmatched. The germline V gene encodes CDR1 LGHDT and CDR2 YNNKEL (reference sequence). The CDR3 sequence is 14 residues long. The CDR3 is CASSQRSGSEYYYF. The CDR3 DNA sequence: TGTGCCAGCAGCCAAAGGAGCGGGAGCGAGTATTATTACTTC.